One T cell receptor beta chain is described in this entry. The antigen is not known. One end of the junction is discordant with germline, which a read error may explain. CDR1 is ENHRY, CDR2 SYGVKD, per germline. CDR3 length: 16 amino acids. Profiles of TCR beta VDJ and CDR3 were generated from a genomic DNA template. TCRdb re-called the reads through MiXCR, storing one row per CDR3 protein. Found here are some 16,000 distinct CDR3 sequences, around two fifths of them singletons; the top ten hold approximately 86%. CD8+CD57+ cell expansion, shown by flow cytometry, had occurred in the patients selected for sequencing. These data originate in a study of CD8+CD57+ T cells in acquired aplastic anemia. Study-level findings and limits: CD8+CD57+ cells showed decreased diversity compared with total CD4+ and CD8+ cells in patients. The CD8+ Simpson's diversity of patients and controls was not significantly different.

The J gene is TRBJ2-3, the V gene TRBV10-3; 9 bases line up with TRBD2. The sample taken for sequencing was CD8+CD57+ T cells sorted from PBMCs. Subset defined: bead-enriched CD8+CD57+ effector memory T cells from SAA patients. This TCR derives from a human donor with aplastic anemia. The CDR3 DNA reads as TGTGCCATCGGTGAGCCAACTAGCGGGTTCACAGATACGCAGTATTTT. Translation gives CAIGEPTSGFTDTQYF.